The rows below give T cell receptor beta chains drawn from one sample of a study of control samples from healthy donors and cancer patients. Profiling relied on immunoSEQ multiplex PCR, and the TCRdb table lists in-frame clones only, not all of them. The table shows 150,000 to 200,000 clones, with 80% to 90% occurring only once. Source material: blood. The origin of the receptors is a woman in her thirties in good health. CDR3s include the opening cysteine and the closing phenylalanine or tryptophan. A D gene is named only where the DNA matches it firmly. A clone size is listed for some rows: how often the clone was seen (once, few, many), or a class if it is expanded.

TRBV4-2	TRBJ1-1	-	-	CASSPLGLQGKNTEAFF	TGTGCCAGCAGCCCCTTGGGGCTACAGGGAAAGAACACTGAAGCTTTCTTT
TRBV28	TRBJ1-3	-	-	CASSSASGLGNTIYF	TGTGCCAGCAGTTCCGCGTCGGGACTCGGAAACACCATATATTTT
TRBV7-9	TRBJ2-4	TRBD2	few	CASSEGPSGQNKAKNIQYF	TGTGCCAGCAGTGAAGGACCTAGCGGACAAAACAAGGCCAAAAACATTCAGTACTTC
TRBV24-1	TRBJ1-2	-	-	CATSDSRQPVNYGYTF	TGTGCCACCAGTGATTCGAGACAGCCCGTTAACTATGGCTACACCTTC
TRBV5-6	TRBJ2-7	-	once	CASSLKSFYEQYF	TGTGCCAGCAGCTTGAAAAGTTTCTACGAGCAGTACTTC
TRBV12-3/TRBV12-4	TRBJ1-4	-	-	CASSFRGGEKLFF	TGTGCCAGCAGTTTCCGGGGAGGTGAAAAACTGTTTTTT
TRBV6-1	TRBJ2-7	TRBD2	once	CASSEVRLAGVGEQYF	TGTGCCAGCAGTGAAGTTAGACTAGCGGGAGTTGGCGAGCAGTACTTC
TRBV13	TRBJ1-1	-	-	CASSLRAGWDTEAFF	TGTGCCAGCAGCTTACGGGCAGGGTGGGACACTGAAGCTTTCTTT
TRBV2	TRBJ2-3	TRBD2	-	CASSEAGLAGSVPTDTQYF	TGTGCCAGCAGTGAAGCGGGACTAGCGGGCTCGGTCCCCACAGATACGCAGTATTTT
TRBV7-8	TRBJ2-5	-	once	CASSFLEVGETQYF	TGTGCCAGCAGCTTCCTTGAGGTCGGGGAGACCCAGTACTTC
TRBV3-1/TRBV3-2	TRBJ1-2	TRBD1	-	CASSQKLDRLAGGYTF	TGTGCCAGCAGCCAAAAACTGGACAGGCTAGCAGGCGGCTACACCTTC
TRBV10-2	TRBJ2-5	-	-	CASSLPGAGTQYF	TGCGCCAGCAGTCTTCCGGGGGCGGGGACCCAGTACTTC
TRBV19	TRBJ1-5	-	-	CASSISNTGTHQPQHF	TGTGCCAGTAGTATCTCCAATACAGGGACCCATCAGCCCCAGCATTTT
TRBV29-1	TRBJ1-2	-	-	CSVVWVDGYTF	TGCAGCGTTGTTTGGGTTGATGGCTACACCTTC
TRBV6-5	TRBJ2-5	-	-	CASRPGGQETQYF	TGTGCCAGCAGACCCGGAGGCCAAGAGACCCAGTACTTC
TRBV19	TRBJ2-7	-	-	CASKEDVGAWGEQYF	TGTGCCTCAAAGGAAGACGTAGGGGCTTGGGGCGAGCAGTACTTC
TRBV5-6	TRBJ2-5	TRBD2	-	CASAPGLAIRETQYF	TGTGCCAGCGCCCCGGGACTAGCTATACGAGAGACCCAGTACTTC
TRBV7-6	TRBJ1-1	-	-	CASSLVALENTEAFF	TGTGCCAGCAGCTTAGTAGCCCTGGAGAACACTGAAGCTTTCTTT
TRBV6-2/TRBV6-3	TRBJ1-1	-	-	CASSYQQGYTEAFF	TGTGCCAGCAGTTATCAACAGGGATACACTGAAGCTTTCTTT
TRBV20-1	TRBJ2-5	-	-	CSAGGPETQYF	TGCAGTGCTGGGGGCCCTGAGACCCAGTACTTC
TRBV5-1	TRBJ1-1	-	-	CASSSPGGADAFF	TGCGCCAGCAGCTCCCCCGGGGGGGCGGATGCTTTCTTT
TRBV30	TRBJ1-6	-	-	CAWSSGGNSPLHF	TGTGCCTGGAGCTCTGGAGGGAATTCACCCCTCCACTTT
TRBV6-5	TRBJ1-1	-	-	CASVILNTEAFF	TGTGCCAGCGTAATACTAAACACTGAAGCTTTCTTT
TRBV5-8	TRBJ1-5	-	-	CASSLVGGNQPQHF	TGTGCCAGCAGCTTGGTTGGGGGCAATCAGCCCCAGCATTTT
TRBV18	TRBJ1-6	-	-	CASSPRDTYNSPLHF	TGTGCCAGCTCACCTCGGGACACCTATAATTCACCCCTCCACTTT
TRBV27	TRBJ1-6	-	-	CASSLRALDYNSPLHF	TGTGCCAGCAGCCTAAGGGCACTGGATTACAATTCACCCCTCCACTTT
TRBV10-3	TRBJ2-1	TRBD2	-	CAIWPGGDNEQFF	TGTGCCATCTGGCCGGGGGGAGACAATGAGCAGTTCTTC
TRBV6-1	TRBJ1-6	-	-	CASSEFRDNSPLHF	TGTGCCAGCAGTGAATTCAGGGATAATTCACCCCTCCACTTT
TRBV9	TRBJ1-1	-	-	CASSPTSGPNTEAFF	TGTGCCAGCAGCCCGACCTCGGGACCGAACACTGAAGCTTTCTTT
TRBV27	TRBJ2-1	TRBD1	-	CASSSQTGAFYNEQFF	TGTGCCAGCAGTTCGCAAACAGGGGCCTTCTACAATGAGCAGTTCTTC
TRBV6-5	TRBJ1-5	TRBD1	-	CASRSGGNNQPQHF	TGTGCCAGCAGGTCAGGGGGAAACAATCAGCCCCAGCATTTT
TRBV2	TRBJ1-2	TRBD1	-	CASTVATGINYGYTF	TGTGCCAGCACCGTCGCGACAGGGATTAACTATGGCTACACCTTC
TRBV20-1	TRBJ1-5	TRBD1	-	CSASRGQGNQPQHF	TGCAGTGCTAGTAGGGGGCAAGGCAATCAGCCCCAGCATTTT
TRBV7-9	TRBJ1-1	-	few	CASAKTTENTEAFF	TGTGCCAGCGCAAAAACGACGGAAAACACTGAAGCTTTCTTT
TRBV5-1	TRBJ1-1	-	-	CASSLAGTRGEAFF	TGCGCCAGCAGCTTGGCCGGGACACGAGGTGAAGCTTTCTTT
TRBV27	TRBJ1-2	-	-	CASSLKGDYGYTF	TGTGCCAGCAGCTTAAAAGGGGACTATGGCTACACCTTC
TRBV18	TRBJ1-1	-	-	CASSLNREMNTEAFF	TGTGCCAGCTCGCTGAACAGGGAAATGAACACTGAAGCTTTCTTT
TRBV6-5	TRBJ2-5	-	-	CASSSHQVRSGTQYF	TGTGCCAGCAGTTCGCATCAGGTTAGGTCCGGGACCCAGTACTTC
TRBV7-8	TRBJ2-7	TRBD2	-	CASTGTSREQYF	TGTGCCAGCACCGGGACTAGCCGCGAGCAGTACTTC
TRBV19	TRBJ2-3	-	-	CASSIVYSTDTQYF	TGTGCCAGTAGTATAGTGTATAGCACAGATACGCAGTATTTT
TRBV19	TRBJ2-1	TRBD1	-	CASRLRTGFEDNEQFF	TGTGCCAGTAGGCTCCGGACAGGGTTTGAGGACAATGAGCAGTTCTTC
TRBV2	TRBJ2-1	-	-	CASSELVLRQFF	TGTGCCAGCAGTGAACTAGTATTGCGGCAGTTCTTC
TRBV5-1	TRBJ1-6	-	-	CASSLGNSPLHF	TGCGCCAGCAGCTTGGGAAATTCACCCCTCCACTTT
TRBV21-1	TRBJ1-1	-	few	CASSIEEGSRKGNTEAFF	TGTGCCAGCAGCATAGAGGAAGGGAGCCGGAAAGGGAACACTGAAGCTTTCTTT
TRBV7-9	TRBJ1-2	TRBD1	-	CASSYPGQHF	TGTGCCAGCAGCTATCCGGGACAGCACTTC
TRBV4-1	TRBJ1-2	-	-	CASSQDFSSGYTF	TGCGCCAGCAGCCAAGATTTTTCCAGCGGCTACACCTTC
TRBV24-1	TRBJ2-5	-	-	CATSDWAGRGETQYF	TGTGCCACCAGTGATTGGGCGGGACGCGGTGAGACCCAGTACTTC
TRBV7-8	TRBJ2-2	-	once	CASSFSLGQSNTGELFF	TGTGCCAGCAGCTTCTCTCTCGGACAATCGAACACCGGGGAGCTGTTTTTT
TRBV28	TRBJ2-6	-	-	CASSDNVLTF	TGTGCCAGCAGTGACAACGTCCTGACTTTC
TRBV5-1	TRBJ1-1	-	once	CASSIRTRGSMNTEAFF	TGCGCCAGCAGCATCAGAACGAGGGGGTCTATGAACACTGAAGCTTTCTTT
TRBV6-5	TRBJ1-2	-	-	CASRKEYGYTF	TGTGCCAGCAGGAAGGAATATGGCTACACCTTC
TRBV24-1	TRBJ2-7	TRBD1	-	CATSAPGQGYEQYF	TGTGCCACCAGTGCCCCGGGACAGGGCTACGAGCAGTACTTC
TRBV11-3	TRBJ2-1	-	-	CASSLVSGTPYNEQFF	TGTGCCAGCAGCTTAGTTTCGGGGACCCCGTACAATGAGCAGTTCTTC
TRBV6-5	TRBJ1-1	-	-	CASSFRLNTEAFF	TGTGCCAGCAGCTTCAGGTTGAACACTGAAGCTTTCTTT
TRBV7-8	TRBJ2-7	-	-	CASSLEVFDEQYF	TGTGCCAGCAGCTTAGAAGTGTTCGACGAGCAGTACTTC
TRBV24-1	TRBJ2-5	-	-	CATSPDPLQETQYF	TGTGCCACCAGTCCCGACCCACTACAAGAGACCCAGTACTTC
TRBV7-9	TRBJ2-5	TRBD2	-	CASSVFAIGGETQYF	TGTGCCAGCAGCGTCTTCGCTATCGGGGGGGAGACCCAGTACTTC
TRBV7-9	TRBJ1-2	TRBD1	-	CASSFDGQGGYGYTF	TGTGCCAGCAGCTTCGATGGACAGGGAGGCTATGGCTACACCTTC
TRBV29-1	TRBJ2-7	-	-	CSVDPEGRDEQYF	TGCAGCGTTGACCCCGAGGGCCGGGACGAGCAGTACTTC
TRBV3-1/TRBV3-2	TRBJ2-4	TRBD1	few	CASSPRDRGFSAKNIQYF	TGTGCCAGCAGCCCCCGGGACAGGGGCTTTTCAGCCAAAAACATTCAGTACTTC